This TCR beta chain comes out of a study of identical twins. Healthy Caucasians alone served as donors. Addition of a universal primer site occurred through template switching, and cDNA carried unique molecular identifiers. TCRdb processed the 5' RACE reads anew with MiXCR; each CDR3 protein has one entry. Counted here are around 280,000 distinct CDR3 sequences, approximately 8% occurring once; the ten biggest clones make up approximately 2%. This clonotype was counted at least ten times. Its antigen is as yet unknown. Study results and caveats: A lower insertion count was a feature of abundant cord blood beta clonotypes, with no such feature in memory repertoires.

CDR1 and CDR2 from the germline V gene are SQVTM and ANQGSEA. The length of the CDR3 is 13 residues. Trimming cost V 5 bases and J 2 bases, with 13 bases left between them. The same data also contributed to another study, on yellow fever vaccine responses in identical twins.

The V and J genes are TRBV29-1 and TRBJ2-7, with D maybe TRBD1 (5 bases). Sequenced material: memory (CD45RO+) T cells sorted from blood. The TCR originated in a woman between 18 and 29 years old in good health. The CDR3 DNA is TGCAGCGTTTGGGGCAGGTTTGCCTACGAGCAGTACTTC. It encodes CSVWGRFAYEQYF.